This TCR beta chain was obtained from a study of control samples from healthy donors and cancer patients. Looked up from germline, CDR1 is DFQATT and CDR2 is SNEGSKA (reference sequence). The CDR3 contains 11 residues. Profiling relied on immunoSEQ multiplex PCR, and the TCRdb table lists in-frame clones only, not all of them. The table has 40,000 to 45,000 clones, just over 70% seen once. As to this clone: Relative to the germline gene, one junction end is altered; a read error may explain this.

The sequence was obtained from a male donor with melanoma. This chain uses TRBV20-1 with TRBJ2-7; D may be TRBD1 or TRBD2 (6 bases each). Source material: formalin-fixed, paraffin-embedded tissue. This chain's CDR3 is CSASLRDTTFF. The CDR3 bases are TGCAGTGCTAGTCTGCGGGACACGACCTTCTTC.